A selection of T cell receptor beta chains follows, all from one sample in a study of blood T cell repertoires in COVID-19. Assay used: immunoSEQ multiplex PCR; TCRdb lists only in-frame clones, some missing. The repertoire has 220,000 or so clones, around 90% of them found once; the top ten carry roughly 6%. Sequenced sample: peripheral blood. These receptor sequences come from a man in his sixties who had recovered from COVID-19. CDR3s include the opening cysteine and the closing phenylalanine or tryptophan. A D gene is named only where the DNA matches it firmly. Expanded clones get a size class; other rows say once, few or many, or leave the size out.

v_call: TRBV5-1; j_call: TRBJ1-5; clone_size: NA; d_call: NA; cdr3_nt: TGCGCCAGAGATCCCGGGACATTTAGCAATCAGCCCCAGCATTTT; cdr3_aa: CARDPGTFSNQPQHF
v_call: TRBV10-3; j_call: TRBJ1-1; clone_size: NA; d_call: TRBD1; cdr3_nt: TGTGCCTCCATGCAGGGGGCGAACACTGAAGCTTTCTTT; cdr3_aa: CASMQGANTEAFF
v_call: TRBV19; j_call: TRBJ1-5; clone_size: NA; d_call: TRBD1; cdr3_nt: TGTGCCAGTAGTATGCTCACAGGGGTTCGCAATCAGCCCCAGCATTTT; cdr3_aa: CASSMLTGVRNQPQHF
v_call: TRBV27; j_call: TRBJ2-1; clone_size: NA; d_call: TRBD2; cdr3_nt: TGTGCCAGCAGTTTCCCCACCACTAGCGGGAGGGCCAACAATGAGCAGTTCTTC; cdr3_aa: CASSFPTTSGRANNEQFF
v_call: TRBV5-8; j_call: TRBJ1-2; clone_size: NA; d_call: NA; cdr3_nt: TGTGCCAGCAGCTTGGGCGGCAGGGAACCTCGTGGCTACACCTTC; cdr3_aa: CASSLGGREPRGYTF
v_call: TRBV2; j_call: TRBJ2-3; clone_size: NA; d_call: TRBD1; cdr3_nt: TGTGCCAGCAGTGGACAGGGAGGCACAGATACGCAGTATTTT; cdr3_aa: CASSGQGGTDTQYF
v_call: TRBV2; j_call: TRBJ2-7; clone_size: few; d_call: TRBD2; cdr3_nt: TGTGCCAGCAGTGAAGGAAGCGGGAGGAGCTCCTACGAGCAGTACTTC; cdr3_aa: CASSEGSGRSSYEQYF
v_call: TRBV18; j_call: TRBJ2-7; clone_size: NA; d_call: NA; cdr3_nt: TGTGCCAGCTCACCTTTTTCGACTTACGAGCAGTACTTC; cdr3_aa: CASSPFSTYEQYF
v_call: TRBV19; j_call: TRBJ1-5; clone_size: NA; d_call: NA; cdr3_nt: TGTGCCAGTAGTATTATGGGGGCCGGTCAGCCCCAGCATTTT; cdr3_aa: CASSIMGAGQPQHF
v_call: TRBV28; j_call: TRBJ1-6; clone_size: NA; d_call: NA; cdr3_nt: TGTGCCAGCAGTTTAGTATTCCGCGGAGATTCACCCCTCCACTTT; cdr3_aa: CASSLVFRGDSPLHF
v_call: TRBV6-5; j_call: TRBJ2-7; clone_size: NA; d_call: NA; cdr3_nt: TGTGCCAGCAGTTACGGCAAACACTACGAGCAGTACTTC; cdr3_aa: CASSYGKHYEQYF
v_call: TRBV18; j_call: TRBJ2-1; clone_size: NA; d_call: TRBD2; cdr3_nt: TGTGCCAGCTCAAAGACTAGCGGGAGTTTAAATGAGCAGTTCTTC; cdr3_aa: CASSKTSGSLNEQFF
v_call: TRBV7-9; j_call: TRBJ1-6; clone_size: NA; d_call: NA; cdr3_nt: TGTGCCAGCATCGAAGGGTCGGGGTCCTATAATTCACCCCTCCACTTT; cdr3_aa: CASIEGSGSYNSPLHF
v_call: TRBV6-6; j_call: TRBJ2-5; clone_size: NA; d_call: NA; cdr3_nt: TGTGCCAGCAGTTACCCCAACCAAGAGACCCAGTACTTC; cdr3_aa: CASSYPNQETQYF
v_call: TRBV6-6; j_call: TRBJ1-2; clone_size: NA; d_call: TRBD1; cdr3_nt: TGTGCCAGCAGGGGACAGGGGTTGGTTGAGGGCTACACCTTC; cdr3_aa: CASRGQGLVEGYTF
v_call: TRBV3-1/TRBV3-2; j_call: TRBJ2-1; clone_size: NA; d_call: NA; cdr3_nt: TGTGCCAGCAGCCAAGGAGAGGAGACCTACAATGAGCAGTTCTTC; cdr3_aa: CASSQGEETYNEQFF
v_call: TRBV19; j_call: TRBJ2-2; clone_size: NA; d_call: NA; cdr3_nt: TGTGCCAGTAGACGGCGGGGGAACACCGGGGAGCTGTTTTTT; cdr3_aa: CASRRRGNTGELFF
v_call: TRBV21-1; j_call: TRBJ2-4; clone_size: NA; d_call: NA; cdr3_nt: TGTGCCAGCAGCAAAGTAGGGGAACACCGATTCCCCGTAAACATTCAGTACTTC; cdr3_aa: CASSKVGEHRFPVNIQYF
v_call: TRBV11-2; j_call: TRBJ2-1; clone_size: NA; d_call: TRBD2; cdr3_nt: TGTGCCAGCAGCTTGACTAGCTCCTCCTACAATGAGCAGTTCTTC; cdr3_aa: CASSLTSSSYNEQFF
v_call: TRBV7-8; j_call: TRBJ1-2; clone_size: few; d_call: TRBD1; cdr3_nt: TGTGCCAGCAGCTTGGGGACAGGAAACTATGGCTACACCTTC; cdr3_aa: CASSLGTGNYGYTF
v_call: TRBV7-2; j_call: TRBJ1-5; clone_size: NA; d_call: NA; cdr3_nt: TGTGCCAGCAGCTTAGTATTCAGGGATAGCAATCAGCCCCAGCATTTT; cdr3_aa: CASSLVFRDSNQPQHF
v_call: TRBV24-1; j_call: TRBJ2-5; clone_size: NA; d_call: TRBD1; cdr3_nt: TGTGCCACCAGTGATGGTGGGACAGGGAGGTTCCAAGAGACCCAGTACTTC; cdr3_aa: CATSDGGTGRFQETQYF